This note documents a single TCR beta chain sequence. This entry is derived from a study of T cell changes during pregnancy in multiple sclerosis. Some clones are missing from TCRdb's copy, which holds only in-frame ones; the method was immunoSEQ multiplex PCR. The sample contains 74,000 or so clones, about 92% of which appear only once. V was shortened by 0 bases and J by 6 bases, with 15 bases between the two germline ends. Germline-derived CDR1 and CDR2 are GTSNPN and SVGIG (reference sequence). The CDR3 runs 15 residues. The genes are TRBV30 and TRBJ1-5; maybe TRBD1 (6 bases). The specimen was CD4+ T cells from peripheral blood mononuclear cells, collected before pregnancy. This receptor was taken from a female donor with multiple sclerosis, enrolled in a pregnancy study. CDR3 nucleotides: TGTGCCTGGAGTGTGGACAGCCTAATGACTCAGCCCCAGCATTTT. Amino acid sequence: CAWSVDSLMTQPQHF. Based on the CDR3 plus reference TRBV30 and TRBJ1-5, the full variable domain is SQTIHQWPATLVQPVGSPLSLECTVEGTSNPNLYWYRQAAGRGLQLLFYSVGIGQISSEVPQNLSASRPQDRQFILSSKKLLLSDSGFYLCAWSVDSLMTQPQHFGDGTRLSIL.